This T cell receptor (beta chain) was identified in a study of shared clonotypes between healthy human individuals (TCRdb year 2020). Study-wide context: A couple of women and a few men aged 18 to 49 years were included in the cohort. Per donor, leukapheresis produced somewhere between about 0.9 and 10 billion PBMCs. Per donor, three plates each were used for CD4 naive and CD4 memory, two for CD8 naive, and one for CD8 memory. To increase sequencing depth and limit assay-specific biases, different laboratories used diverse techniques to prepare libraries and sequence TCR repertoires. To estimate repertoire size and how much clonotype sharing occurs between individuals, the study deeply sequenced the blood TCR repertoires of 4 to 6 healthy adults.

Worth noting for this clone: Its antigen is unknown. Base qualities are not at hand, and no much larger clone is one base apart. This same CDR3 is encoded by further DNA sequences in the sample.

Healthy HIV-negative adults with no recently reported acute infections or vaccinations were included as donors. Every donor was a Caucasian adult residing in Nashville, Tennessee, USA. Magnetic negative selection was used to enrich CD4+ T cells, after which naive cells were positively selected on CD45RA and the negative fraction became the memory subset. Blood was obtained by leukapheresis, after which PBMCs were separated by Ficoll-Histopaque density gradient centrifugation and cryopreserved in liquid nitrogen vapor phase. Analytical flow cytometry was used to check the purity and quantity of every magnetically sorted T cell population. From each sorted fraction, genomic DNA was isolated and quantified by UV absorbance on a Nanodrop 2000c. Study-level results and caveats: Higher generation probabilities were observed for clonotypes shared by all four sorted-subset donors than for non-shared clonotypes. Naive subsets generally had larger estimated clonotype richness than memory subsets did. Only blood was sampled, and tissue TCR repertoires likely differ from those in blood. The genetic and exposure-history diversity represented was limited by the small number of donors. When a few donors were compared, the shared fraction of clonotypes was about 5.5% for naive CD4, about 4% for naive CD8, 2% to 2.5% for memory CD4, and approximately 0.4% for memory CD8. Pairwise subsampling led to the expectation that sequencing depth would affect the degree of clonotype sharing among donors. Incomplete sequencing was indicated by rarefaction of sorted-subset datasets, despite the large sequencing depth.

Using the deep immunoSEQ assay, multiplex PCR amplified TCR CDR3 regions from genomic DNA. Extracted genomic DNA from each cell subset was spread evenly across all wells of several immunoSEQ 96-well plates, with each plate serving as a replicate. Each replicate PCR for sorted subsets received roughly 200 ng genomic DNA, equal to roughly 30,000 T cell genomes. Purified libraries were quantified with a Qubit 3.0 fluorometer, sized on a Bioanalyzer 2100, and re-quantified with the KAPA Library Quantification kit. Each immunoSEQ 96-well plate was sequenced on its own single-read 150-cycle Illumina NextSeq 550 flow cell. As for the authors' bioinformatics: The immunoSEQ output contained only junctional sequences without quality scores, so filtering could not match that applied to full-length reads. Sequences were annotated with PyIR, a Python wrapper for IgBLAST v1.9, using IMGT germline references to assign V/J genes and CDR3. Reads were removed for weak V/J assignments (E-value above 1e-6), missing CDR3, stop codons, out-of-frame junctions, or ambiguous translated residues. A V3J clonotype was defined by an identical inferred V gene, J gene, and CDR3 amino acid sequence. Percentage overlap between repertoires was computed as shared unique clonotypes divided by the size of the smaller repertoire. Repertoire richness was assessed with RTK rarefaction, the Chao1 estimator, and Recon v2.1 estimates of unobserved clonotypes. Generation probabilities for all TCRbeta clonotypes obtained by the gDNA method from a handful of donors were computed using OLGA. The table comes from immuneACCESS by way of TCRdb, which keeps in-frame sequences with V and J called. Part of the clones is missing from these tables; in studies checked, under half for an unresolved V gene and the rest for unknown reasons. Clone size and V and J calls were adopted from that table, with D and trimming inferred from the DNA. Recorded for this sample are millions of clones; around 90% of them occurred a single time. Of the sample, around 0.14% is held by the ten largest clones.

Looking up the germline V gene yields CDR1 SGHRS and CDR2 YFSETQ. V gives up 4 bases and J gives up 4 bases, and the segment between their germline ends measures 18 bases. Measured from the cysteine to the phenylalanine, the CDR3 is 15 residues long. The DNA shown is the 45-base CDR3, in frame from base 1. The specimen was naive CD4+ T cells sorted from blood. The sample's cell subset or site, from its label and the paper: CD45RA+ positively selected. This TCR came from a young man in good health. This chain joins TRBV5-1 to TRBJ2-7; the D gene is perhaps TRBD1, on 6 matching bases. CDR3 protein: CASSPHRDLRYEQYF. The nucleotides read TGCGCCAGCAGCCCTCACAGGGATCTCAGGTACGAGCAGTACTTC.